This T cell receptor (beta chain) comes out of a study of T cell clusters in autoimmune cytopenias. TRB was amplified by touch-down multiplex PCR, primer pools A and B combined. After re-calling the multiplex PCR reads, TCRdb lists one entry per CDR3 protein, DNA absent. Its listing shows 4,500 to 7,000 distinct CDR3 sequences. This CDR3 has 14 amino acids. The germline V gene encodes CDR1 PRHDT and CDR2 FYEKMQ (reference sequence). TRB was amplified from about 270 ng of peripheral blood genomic DNA per sample. This clonotype ranks as medium-sized in terms of frequency. The same data also went into a second study, on T cell repertoires in aging, cancer and after chemotherapy.

This rearrangement joins TRBV13 to TRBJ1-2; the TRBD1 assignment by TCRdb is unverifiable without DNA. Sequencing was carried out using peripheral blood. The sequence derives from a human donor in good health. The CDR3 is CASRPRGGQTGYTF.